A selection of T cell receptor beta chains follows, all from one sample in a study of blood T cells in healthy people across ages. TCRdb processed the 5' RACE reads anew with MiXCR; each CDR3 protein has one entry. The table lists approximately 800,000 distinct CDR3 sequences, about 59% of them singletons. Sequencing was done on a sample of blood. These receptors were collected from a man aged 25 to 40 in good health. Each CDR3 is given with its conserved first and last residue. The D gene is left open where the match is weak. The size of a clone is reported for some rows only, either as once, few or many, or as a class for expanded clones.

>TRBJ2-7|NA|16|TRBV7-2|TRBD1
TGTGCCAGCAGCTTAGCGATGGTGGGGACAGTGTACGAGCAGTACTTC
CASSLAMVGTVYEQYF
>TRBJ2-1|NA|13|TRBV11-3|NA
TGTGCCAGCAGCCCCGCGGTCTACAATGAGCAGTGCTTC
CASSPAVYNEQCF
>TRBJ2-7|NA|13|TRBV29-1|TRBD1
TGCAGCGTTGAAGACAAGACAGGGCGCGAGCAGTACTTC
CSVEDKTGREQYF
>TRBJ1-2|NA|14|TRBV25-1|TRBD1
TGTGCCAGCAGTGAGGCGGGACAGGACTATGGCTACACCTTC
CASSEAGQDYGYTF
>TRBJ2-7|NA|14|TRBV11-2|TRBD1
TGTGCCAGCAGCCGCCGGGACAGGCTTTACGAGCAGTACTTC
CASSRRDRLYEQYF
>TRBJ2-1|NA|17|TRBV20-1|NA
TGCAGTGCTAGAGATCTTCCGTGGGGTCCCCCTCCCAATGAGCAGTTCTTC
CSARDLPWGPPPNEQFF
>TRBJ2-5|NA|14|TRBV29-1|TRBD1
TGCAGCGTTGAACGAGCGGACAGGCGAGAGACCCAGTACTTC
CSVERADRRETQYF
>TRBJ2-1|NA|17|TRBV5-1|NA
TGCGCCAGCAGCTCAGGGATAGTGTTCCCCTCCTACAATGAGCAGTTCTTC
CASSSGIVFPSYNEQFF
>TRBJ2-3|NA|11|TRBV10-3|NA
TGTGCCATCGAACAGGGAGATACGCAGTATTTT
CAIEQGDTQYF
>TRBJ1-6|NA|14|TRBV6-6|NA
TGTGCCAGCACCTCGGCACCCGGGGGTTCACCCCTCCACTTT
CASTSAPGGSPLHF
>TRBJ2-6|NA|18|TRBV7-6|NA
TGTGCCAGCAGCTTAGTTGTCAGCCTCTACTCTGGGGCCAACGTCCTGACTTTC
CASSLVVSLYSGANVLTF
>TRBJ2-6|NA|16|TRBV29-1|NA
TGCAGCGTTGGGGCCAGGACTTCTGACGGGGCCAACGTCCTGACTTTC
CSVGARTSDGANVLTF
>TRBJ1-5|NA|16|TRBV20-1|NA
TGCAGTGCTAGAGATGGGGAGATGGGGAGCAATCAGCCCCAGCATTTT
CSARDGEMGSNQPQHF
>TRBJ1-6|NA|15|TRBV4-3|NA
TGCGCCAGCAGCCAAGACCAGCGCCGCTTCTCACCCCTCCACTTT
CASSQDQRRFSPLHF
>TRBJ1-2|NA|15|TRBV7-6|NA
TGTGCCAGCAGCTTAGATCAGGGGTTTAACTATGGCTACACCTTC
CASSLDQGFNYGYTF
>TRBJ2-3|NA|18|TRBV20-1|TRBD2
TGCAGTGCTAGAGCGCCCCCAGGCTGGCGGGGGGGCGCAGATACGCAGTATTTT
CSARAPPGWRGGADTQYF
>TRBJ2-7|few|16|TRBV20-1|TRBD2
TGCAGTGCTTTACCTAGCGGGGGGCTTAGCTCCTACGAGCAGTACTTC
CSALPSGGLSSYEQYF
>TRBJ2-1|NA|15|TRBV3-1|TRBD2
TGTGCCAGCAGCCTTGGGACTAGCGGGGCTAATGAGCAGTTCTTC
CASSLGTSGANEQFF
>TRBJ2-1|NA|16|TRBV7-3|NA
TGTGCCAGCAGCCCAACAACTAGCCGATATTACAATGAGCAGTTCTTC
CASSPTTSRYYNEQFF
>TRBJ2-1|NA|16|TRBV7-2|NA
TGTGCCAGCAGCAGATACGGGGTGGGAGACTCCAATGAGCAGTTCTTC
CASSRYGVGDSNEQFF
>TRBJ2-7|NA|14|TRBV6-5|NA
TGTGCCAGCAGTTACTCGAGGGAAACTTACGAGCAGTACTTC
CASSYSRETYEQYF
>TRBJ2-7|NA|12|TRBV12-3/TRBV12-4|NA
TGTGCCAGCAGTCCAACCGTCTACGAGCAGTACTTC
CASSPTVYEQYF
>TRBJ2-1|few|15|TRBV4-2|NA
TGTGCCAGCAGCCAAGAGGAGAGCTCCTACAATGAGCAGTTCTTC
CASSQEESSYNEQFF
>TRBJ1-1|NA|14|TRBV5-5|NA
TGTGCCAGCAGCTTGGCCCCGGGGGGCACTGAAGCTTTCTTT
CASSLAPGGTEAFF
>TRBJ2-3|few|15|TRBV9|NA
TGTGCCAGCAGCGTAGTCGGGACTAGCACAGATACGCAGTATTTT
CASSVVGTSTDTQYF
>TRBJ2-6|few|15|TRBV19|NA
TGTGCCAGCAGCACAGTGCTCTCTGGGGCCAACGTCCTGACTTTC
CASSTVLSGANVLTF
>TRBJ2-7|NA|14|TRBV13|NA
TGTGCCAGCAGTCTGTCAGGGCGGACCTACGAGCAGTACTTC
CASSLSGRTYEQYF
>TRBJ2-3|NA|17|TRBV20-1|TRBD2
TGCAGTGCTCCACACCCTTCCGTAGCGGGGGGATGGAATGAGCAGTATTTT
CSAPHPSVAGGWNEQYF
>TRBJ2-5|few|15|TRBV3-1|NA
TGTGCCAGCAGCCAAGGACGGAGTAGGCGAGAGACCCAGTACTTC
CASSQGRSRRETQYF
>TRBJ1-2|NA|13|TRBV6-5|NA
TGTGCCAGCACTGGGGGGTCAGACTATGGCTACACCTTC
CASTGGSDYGYTF
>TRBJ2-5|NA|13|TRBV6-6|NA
TGTGCCAGCCGCCCGTCCGGGGTGGAGACCCAGTACTTC
CASRPSGVETQYF
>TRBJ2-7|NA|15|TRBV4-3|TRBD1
TGCGCCAGCAGCCAAGATTTGACAGGGGGGGAGGCCCAGTACTTC
CASSQDLTGGEAQYF
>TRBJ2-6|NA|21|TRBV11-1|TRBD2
TGTGCCAGCAGCACGACGACTAGCGGGGGGCCCATTCTGTTAGGGGCCAACGTCCTGACTTTC
CASSTTTSGGPILLGANVLTF
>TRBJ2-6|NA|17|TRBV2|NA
TGTGCCAGCAGTGAAGTGCACCTCTCGGCTGGGGCCAACGTCCTGACTTTC
CASSEVHLSAGANVLTF
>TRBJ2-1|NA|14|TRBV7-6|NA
TGTGCCAGCAGCTTAGACTTGGGTAGGGGTGAGCAGTTCTTC
CASSLDLGRGEQFF
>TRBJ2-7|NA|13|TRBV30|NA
TGTGCCTGGAGTGTTACAGCGTGGCACGAGCAGTACTTC
CAWSVTAWHEQYF